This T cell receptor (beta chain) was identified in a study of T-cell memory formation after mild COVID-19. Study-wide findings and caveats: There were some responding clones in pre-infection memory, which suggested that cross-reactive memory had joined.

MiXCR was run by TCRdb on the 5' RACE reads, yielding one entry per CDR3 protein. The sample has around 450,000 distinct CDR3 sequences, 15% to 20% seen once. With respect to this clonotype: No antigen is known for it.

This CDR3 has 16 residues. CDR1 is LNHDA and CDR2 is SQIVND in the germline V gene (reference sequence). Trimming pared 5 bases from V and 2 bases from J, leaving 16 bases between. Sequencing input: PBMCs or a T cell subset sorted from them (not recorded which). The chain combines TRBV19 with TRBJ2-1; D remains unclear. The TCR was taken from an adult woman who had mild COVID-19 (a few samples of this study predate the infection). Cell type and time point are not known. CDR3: CASSSIVDTAYNEQFF. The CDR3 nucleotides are TGTGCCAGTAGTTCAATCGTCGACACAGCCTACAATGAGCAGTTCTTC.